This TCR beta chain was captured by sequencing in a study of human T cells and chemical hapten exposure. Study context: A patient group, mainly female, showed alopecia areata, totalis or universalis. Study results and limitations: Expanded TCRs clustered into significantly more large CDR3 similarity groups than controls, the analysis revealed.

Time point specified: patch test 3, about 24 weeks after DPC sensitization. Treatment: therapeutic diphenylcyclopropenone sensitization with weekly scalp DPC. In every case, blood was obtained before the patch test was applied. As originally analysed: Individual samples carried between roughly 20,000 and 690,600 TCRs, with more than 95,000 as the median. TCRdb passed the RACE reads through MiXCR, listing each CDR3 protein once. TCRdb's processing, not the authors' own work, is the source of the V and J calls. The sample contains around 150,000 distinct CDR3 sequences, 25% to 35% of which appear only once. CDR3 length: 13 residues. Germline assignment: CDR1 KGHDR and CDR2 SFDVKD. The V and J ends lost 5 bases and 3 bases respectively, with 9 bases between them. This clonotype was seen more than once but under ten times. Its antigen is not known.

The source of this sequence is a woman in her late teens or twenties with alopecia areata. Some clones in this sample may be carry-over from other donors' samples. The sequencing used whole blood, collected in connection with sensitization to the hapten diphenylcyclopropenone (DPC). The chain has TRBV24-1 and TRBJ2-5, with D possibly TRBD1 on 6 matching bases. The chain's CDR3 is CATSGAGEETQYF. For the CDR3, the DNA is TGTGCCACCAGTGGAGCAGGGGAAGAGACCCAGTACTTC.